The sequence of this T cell receptor beta chain was determined in a study of blood T cell repertoires in COVID-19. Study details: Both acute and convalescent COVID-19 samples were obtained from the United States, Italy and Spain. T cells, B-cell-depleted T cells, or PBMCs provided the cDNA or gDNA that served as material.

Source study methods: Estimation of nucleated cell counts relied on the amplification of reference gene primers. Using immunoSEQ multiplex PCR, the repertoire was profiled, and TCRdb retains in-frame clones only, with some absent. V and J calls and clone size follow that table, whereas D and trimming were derived from the DNA. The sample holds about 87,000 clones, about 87% seen once. This TCR was recovered from a man in his forties or fifties with acute or convalescent COVID-19. The specimen sequenced was peripheral blood.

CDR3 DNA: TGTGCCAGCAGTTTAGCCTCCGGGACAGGGAGAGAGACCCAGTACTTC. Amino acid sequence: CASSLASGTGRETQYF. This chain links TRBV27 with TRBJ2-5; 9 nucleotides match TRBD1. The J segment lost 4 bases and the V segment lost 2 bases, leaving 8 bases of the junction unmatched. The CDR3 sequence is 16 residues long. CDR1 and CDR2 from the germline V gene are MNHEY and SMNVEV (reference sequence).